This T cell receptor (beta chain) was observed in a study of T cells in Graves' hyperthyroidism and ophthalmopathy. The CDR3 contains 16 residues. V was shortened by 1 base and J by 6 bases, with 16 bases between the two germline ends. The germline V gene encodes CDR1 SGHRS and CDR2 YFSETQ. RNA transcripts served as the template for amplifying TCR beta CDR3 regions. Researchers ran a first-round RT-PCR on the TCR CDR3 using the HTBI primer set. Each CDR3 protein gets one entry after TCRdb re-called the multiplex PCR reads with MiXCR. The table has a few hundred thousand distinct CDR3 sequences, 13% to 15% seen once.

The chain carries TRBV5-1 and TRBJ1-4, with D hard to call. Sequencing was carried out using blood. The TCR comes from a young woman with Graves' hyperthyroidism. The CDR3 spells CASSLKLRGGDEKLFF. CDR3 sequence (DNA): TGCGCCAGCAGCTTGAAGCTGCGCGGCGGAGATGAAAAACTGTTTTTT.